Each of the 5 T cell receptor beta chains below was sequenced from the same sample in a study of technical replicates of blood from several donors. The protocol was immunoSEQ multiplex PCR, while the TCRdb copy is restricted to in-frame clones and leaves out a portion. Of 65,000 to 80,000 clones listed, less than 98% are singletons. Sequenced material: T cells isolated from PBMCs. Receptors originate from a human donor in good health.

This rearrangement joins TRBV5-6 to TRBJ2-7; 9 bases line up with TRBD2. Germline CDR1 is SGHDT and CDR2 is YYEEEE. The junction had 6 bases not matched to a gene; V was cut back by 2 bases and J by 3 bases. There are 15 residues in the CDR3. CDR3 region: CASSFDGLASYEQYF. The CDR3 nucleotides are TGTGCCAGCAGCTTCGACGGACTAGCGAGCTACGAGCAGTACTTC.

In DNA, the CDR3 is TGTGCCAGCAGCTTAGGACAGCAACCGCTCTGGGCTTTCTTT. It is translated as CASSLGQQPLWAFF. The V gene is TRBV11-3, the J gene TRBJ1-1, with D possibly TRBD1 on 5 matching bases. Trimming removed 1 base from V and 11 bases from J, with 17 bases in between. Germline assignment: CDR1 SGHNT and CDR2 YENEEA. The CDR3 is 14 amino acids.

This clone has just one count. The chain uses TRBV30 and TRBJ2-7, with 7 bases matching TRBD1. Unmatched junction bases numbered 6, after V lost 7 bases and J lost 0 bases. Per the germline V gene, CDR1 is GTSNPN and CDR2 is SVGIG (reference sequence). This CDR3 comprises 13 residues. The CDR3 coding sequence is TGTGCCTACATACAGGGGAGCTCCTACGAGCAGTACTTC. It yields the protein CAYIQGSSYEQYF.

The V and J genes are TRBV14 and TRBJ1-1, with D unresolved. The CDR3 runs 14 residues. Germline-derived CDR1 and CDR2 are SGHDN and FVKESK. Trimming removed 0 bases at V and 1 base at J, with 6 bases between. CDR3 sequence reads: CASSQDRENTEAFF. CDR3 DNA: TGTGCCAGCAGCCAAGATCGGGAGAACACTGAAGCTTTCTTT.

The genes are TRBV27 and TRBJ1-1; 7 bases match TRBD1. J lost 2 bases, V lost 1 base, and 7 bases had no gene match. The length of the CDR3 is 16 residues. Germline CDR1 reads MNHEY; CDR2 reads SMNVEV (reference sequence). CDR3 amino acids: CASSLYRQGFNTEAFF. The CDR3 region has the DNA TGTGCCAGCAGTTTATATCGACAGGGCTTCAACACTGAAGCTTTCTTT.